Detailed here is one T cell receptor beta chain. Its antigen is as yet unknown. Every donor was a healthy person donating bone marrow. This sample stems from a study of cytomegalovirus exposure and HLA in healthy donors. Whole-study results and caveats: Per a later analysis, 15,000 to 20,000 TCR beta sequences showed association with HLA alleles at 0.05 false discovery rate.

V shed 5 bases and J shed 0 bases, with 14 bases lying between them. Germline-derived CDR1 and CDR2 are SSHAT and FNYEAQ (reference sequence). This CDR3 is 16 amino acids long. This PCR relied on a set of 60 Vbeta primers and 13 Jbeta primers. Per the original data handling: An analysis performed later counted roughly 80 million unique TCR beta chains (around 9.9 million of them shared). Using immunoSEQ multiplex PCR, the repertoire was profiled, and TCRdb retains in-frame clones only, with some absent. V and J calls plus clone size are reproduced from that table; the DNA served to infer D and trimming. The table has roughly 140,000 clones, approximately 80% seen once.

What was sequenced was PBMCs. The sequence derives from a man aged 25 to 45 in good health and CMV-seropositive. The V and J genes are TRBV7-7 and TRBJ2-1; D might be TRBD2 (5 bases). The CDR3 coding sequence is TGTGCCAGCAGCCGTGGACTGAGGGCCTCCTACAATGAGCAGTTCTTC. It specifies CASSRGLRASYNEQFF.